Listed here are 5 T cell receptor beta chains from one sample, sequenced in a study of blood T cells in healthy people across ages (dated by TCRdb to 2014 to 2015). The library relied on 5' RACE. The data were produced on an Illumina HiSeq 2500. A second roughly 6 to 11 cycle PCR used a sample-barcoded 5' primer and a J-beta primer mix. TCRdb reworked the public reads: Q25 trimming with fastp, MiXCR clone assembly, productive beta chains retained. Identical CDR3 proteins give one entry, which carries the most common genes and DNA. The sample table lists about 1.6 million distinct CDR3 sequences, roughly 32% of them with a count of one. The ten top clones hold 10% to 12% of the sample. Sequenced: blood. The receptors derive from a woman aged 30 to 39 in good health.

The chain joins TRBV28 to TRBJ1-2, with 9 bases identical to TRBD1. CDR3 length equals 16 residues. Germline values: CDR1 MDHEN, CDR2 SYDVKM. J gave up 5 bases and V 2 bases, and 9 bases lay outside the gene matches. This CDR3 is CASSLRGQGTGYGYTF. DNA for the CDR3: TGTGCCAGCAGTTTACGCGGACAGGGGACCGGATATGGCTACACCTTC.

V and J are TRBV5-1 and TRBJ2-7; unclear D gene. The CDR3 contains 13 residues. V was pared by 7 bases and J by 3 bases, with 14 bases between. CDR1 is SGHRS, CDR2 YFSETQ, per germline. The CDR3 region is CASGYGRDYEQYF. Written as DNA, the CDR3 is TGCGCCAGCGGATATGGACGAGACTACGAGCAGTACTTC.

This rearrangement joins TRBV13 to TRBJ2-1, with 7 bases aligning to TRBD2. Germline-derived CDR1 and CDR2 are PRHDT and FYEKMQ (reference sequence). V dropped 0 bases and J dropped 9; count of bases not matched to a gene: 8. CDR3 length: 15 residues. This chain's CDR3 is CASSLGRRTSSEQFF. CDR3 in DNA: TGTGCCAGCAGCTTAGGCCGGCGGACTAGTAGTGAGCAGTTCTTC.

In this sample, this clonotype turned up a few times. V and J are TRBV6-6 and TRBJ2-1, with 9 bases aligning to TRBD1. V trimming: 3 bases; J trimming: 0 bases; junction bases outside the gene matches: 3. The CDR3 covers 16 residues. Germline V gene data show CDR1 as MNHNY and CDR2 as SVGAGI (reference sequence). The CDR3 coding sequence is TGTGCCAGCAGTTATGGGGACAGGGCCTCCTACAATGAGCAGTTCTTC. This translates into CASSYGDRASYNEQFF.

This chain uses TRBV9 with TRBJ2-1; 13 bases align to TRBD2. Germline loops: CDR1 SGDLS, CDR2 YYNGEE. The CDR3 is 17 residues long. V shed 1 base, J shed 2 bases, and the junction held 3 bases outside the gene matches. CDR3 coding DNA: TGTGCCAGCAGCGTATCCACTAGCGGGGGGGCCTACAATGAGCAGTTCTTC. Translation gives CASSVSTSGGAYNEQFF.